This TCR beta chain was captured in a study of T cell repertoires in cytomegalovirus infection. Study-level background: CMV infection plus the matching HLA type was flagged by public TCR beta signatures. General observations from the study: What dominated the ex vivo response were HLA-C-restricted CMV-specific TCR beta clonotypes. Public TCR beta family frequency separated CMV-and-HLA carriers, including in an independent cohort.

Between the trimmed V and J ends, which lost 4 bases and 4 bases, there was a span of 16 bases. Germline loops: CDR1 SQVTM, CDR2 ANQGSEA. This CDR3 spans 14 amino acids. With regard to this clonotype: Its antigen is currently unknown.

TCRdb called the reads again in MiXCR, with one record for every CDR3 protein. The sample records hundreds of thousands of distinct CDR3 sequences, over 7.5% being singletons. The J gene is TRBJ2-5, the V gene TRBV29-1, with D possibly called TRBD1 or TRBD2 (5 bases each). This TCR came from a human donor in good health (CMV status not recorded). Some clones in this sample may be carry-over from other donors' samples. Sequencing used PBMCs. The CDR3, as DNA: TGCAGCGTTGCTCTTGGGGGTTCTGGAGAGACCCAGTACTTC. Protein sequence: CSVALGGSGETQYF.